Shown below are 10 T cell receptor beta chains from a single sample sequenced in a study of T cell responses to AZD1222 COVID-19 vaccine. Profiled with immunoSEQ multiplex PCR; TCRdb holds only in-frame clones, not every one. The sample has some 110,000 clones; about 92% are singletons. Material: peripheral blood, obtained on day 0 of AZD1222 vaccination. These receptors all come from an adult in good health.

The chain is built from TRBV28 and TRBJ2-5; 9 bases align to TRBD1. The germline V gene has CDR1 MDHEN and CDR2 SYDVKM. V dropped 4 bases and J dropped 2; count of bases not matched to a gene: 5. This CDR3 has 15 residues. The CDR3 region has the DNA TGTGCCAGCAGTTCCCACAGGGGGCAACAAGAGACCCAGTACTTC. It specifies CASSSHRGQQETQYF.

The chain couples TRBV21-1 to TRBJ2-5; the table's D gene call, TRBD2, was not cross checked with the DNA. TRBV21-1 is termed a pseudogene. This CDR3 comprises 18 residues. CDR3 nucleotides: TGTGCCAGCAGGTTGCCCCGGGAGCGAGCCAGACGGCAAGAGACCCAGTACTTC. This gives the protein CASRLPRERARRQETQYF.

As concerns this clone: A much bigger clone sits one base away, suggesting this may be a read error. The chain joins TRBV9 to TRBJ1-6, with 7 bases fitting TRBD1. V dropped 5 bases and J dropped 6; count of bases not matched to a gene: 2. Germline assignment: CDR1 SGDLS and CDR2 YYNGEE. This CDR3 is 13 amino acids long. CDR3 in amino acids: CASSDRANSPLHF. The CDR3 coding sequence is TGTGCCAGCAGTGACAGGGCTAATTCACCCCTCCACTTT.

V and J are TRBV20-1 and TRBJ2-4, with 7 nucleotides matching TRBD2. Trimming removed 3 bases from V and 4 bases from J; junction bases left unmatched: 9. The germline gives CDR1 DFQATT, CDR2 SNEGSKA (reference sequence). The CDR3 loop spans 15 amino acids. The CDR3 is CSASIPSGQKNIQYF. The CDR3, as DNA: TGCAGTGCTAGTATTCCTAGCGGCCAGAAAAACATTCAGTACTTC.

V is TRBV12-5 and J is TRBJ2-5; 7 bases match TRBD2. The CDR3 has 13 amino acids. CDR1 and CDR2 from the germline V gene are LGHNT and FRNRAP. J was trimmed by 4 bases and V by 3 bases; bases with no gene match: 2. The CDR3 region has the DNA TGTGCTAGTGGTTTAGGCGGGGGAGAGACCCAGTACTTC. Translating it yields CASGLGGGETQYF.

V usage is TRBV6-1 and J usage is TRBJ2-5; TRBD2 is a possible D gene (6 bases). The CDR3 sequence is 18 residues long. V was cut by 2 bases and J by 7 bases, with 26 bases left in between. The germline CDR1 and CDR2 sequences are MNHNS and SASEGT. The CDR3 sequence is CASSETQPTGLPGGTQYF. CDR3 nucleotides: TGTGCCAGCAGTGAAACCCAGCCCACGGGACTCCCTGGGGGGACCCAGTACTTC.

The V and J genes are TRBV6-5 and TRBJ2-3; D is unresolved. The CDR3 is 13 residues long. V lost 4 bases and J lost 7, with 12 bases in between. Germline V CDR1 and CDR2: MNHEY, SVGAGI. CDR3 protein: CASSSPRVHTQYF. CDR3 DNA sequence: TGTGCCAGCAGTTCCCCTAGAGTGCATACGCAGTATTTT.

V usage is TRBV5-1 and J usage is TRBJ2-2, with 7 bases that match TRBD2. Germline V gene data show CDR1 as SGHRS and CDR2 as YFSETQ. V was pared by 5 bases and J by 7 bases, with 11 bases of the junction left unmatched. CDR3 length: 15 residues. The CDR3 bases are TGCGCCAGCAGACCTACCGGGACTACTTACGGGGAGCTGTTTTTT. Translating it yields CASRPTGTTYGELFF. Supplemented by reference TRBV5-1 and TRBJ2-2, the full variable domain reads KAGVTQTPRYLIKTRGQQVTLSCSPISGHRSVSWYQQTPGQGLQFLFEYFSETQRNKGNFPGRFSGRQFSNSRSEMNVSTLELGDSALYLCASRPTGTTYGELFFGEGSRLTVL.

The chain links TRBV27 to TRBJ1-2; D gene uncertain. Germline V gene lookup returns CDR1 MNHEY and CDR2 SMNVEV (reference sequence). V lost 7 bases and J 5 bases, leaving 14 bases between the germline ends. The CDR3 length is 13 residues. The CDR3 sequence is CASKARSTYGYTF. CDR3 DNA sequence: TGTGCCAGCAAGGCCAGATCGACTTATGGCTACACCTTC.

The chain recombines TRBV7-9 with TRBJ1-1, with 7 bases lining up with TRBD1. The CDR3 is 15 residues long. The germline V gene has CDR1 SEHNR and CDR2 FQNEAQ (reference sequence). The trim removed 5 bases at V and 3 bases at J, leaving 9 bases unmatched. The CDR3: CASSQDRAWDTEAFF. The DNA for the CDR3 is TGTGCCAGCAGCCAAGACAGGGCCTGGGACACTGAAGCTTTCTTT.